This TCR beta chain was sequenced in a study of cytomegalovirus exposure and HLA in healthy donors. Primers for the PCR totalled 60 Vbeta and 13 Jbeta. The repertoire was sequenced with immunoSEQ multiplex PCR; TCRdb's copy has only in-frame clones and lacks some. In the table there are approximately 54,000 clones, 82% of which are singletons. This receptor was taken from a woman younger than 35 in good health and CMV-seronegative. Material: PBMCs.

The CDR3 protein is CAWEPGTGGFGNTIYF. As DNA, the CDR3 is TGTGCCTGGGAACCCGGGACAGGGGGCTTTGGAAACACCATATATTTT. The chain links TRBV30 to TRBJ1-3, with 12 nucleotides matching TRBD1. This CDR3 is built from 16 residues. J lost 3 bases, V lost 5 bases, and 8 bases had no gene match. Germline V gene data show CDR1 as GTSNPN and CDR2 as SVGIG (reference sequence).